This T cell receptor beta chain was recorded in a study of OX40 agonist ivuxolimab in advanced cancers. Overall study context: Prior anti-PD-1, anti-PD-L1 or anti-CTLA-4 therapy did not bar entry, and less than 50% had some.

The repertoire was sequenced with immunoSEQ multiplex PCR; TCRdb's copy has only in-frame clones and lacks some. The sample includes some 91,000 clones, about 90% seen only once; the top ten take roughly 4.5%. The CDR3 totals 16 residues. Trimming removed 3 bases at V and 0 bases at J, with 10 bases between. Germline CDR1 is SGDLS and CDR2 is YYNGEE. This specimen was CD4+ or CD8+ T cells sorted from blood, taken in a trial of the OX40 agonist ivuxolimab. This chain joins TRBV9 and TRBJ2-6; D is ambiguous. The clonotype was recovered from an adult with an advanced solid tumor such as melanoma, head and neck, liver or kidney cancer. CDR3 sequence: CASSDERASGANVLTF. The CDR3 DNA reads TGTGCCAGCAGCGATGAACGGGCCTCTGGGGCCAACGTCCTGACTTTC.